The present TCR beta chain was sequenced within a study of blood T cell repertoires in COVID-19. V lost 3 bases and J lost 4, with 14 bases in between. There are 15 residues in the CDR3. CDR1 and CDR2 from the germline V gene are MDHEN and SYDVKM. Original processing methods: Cell counts per sample came from amplifying reference gene primers. Profiling relied on immunoSEQ multiplex PCR, and the TCRdb table lists in-frame clones only, not all of them. V, J and clone size were drawn from that table, and D and trimming were deduced from the DNA. The sample lists roughly 150,000 clones; approximately 88% were seen once.

The chain carries TRBV28 and TRBJ2-3; D not resolved. This sequence originates from a man aged 70-80 years who had been exposed to COVID-19. The sequencing input was PBMCs or T cells enriched from blood (not recorded which). For the CDR3, the DNA is TGTGCCAGCAGTTTTTTTGGCGAGGCCTCAGATACGCAGTATTTT. This sequence encodes CASSFFGEASDTQYF.